Each of the 5 T cell receptor beta chains below was sequenced from the same sample in a study of T cells in Graves' hyperthyroidism and ophthalmopathy. What was amplified from RNA transcripts were TCR beta CDR3 regions. HTBI primers were the set used in a first-round RT-PCR of the TCR CDR3. One entry per CDR3 protein, called by TCRdb with MiXCR from the multiplex PCR reads. Of about 530,000 distinct CDR3 sequences listed, about 15% are singletons. The specimen was blood. These receptors originate from a woman aged 18-29 years with Graves' ophthalmopathy.

The chain employs TRBV20-1 and TRBJ1-1, with no clear D. Trimming stripped 5 bases from V and 5 bases from J, with 12 bases between. The CDR3 totals 12 residues. The germline V gene has CDR1 DFQATT and CDR2 SNEGSKA (reference sequence). CDR3 sequence reads: CSAQIGRTEAFF. Here the CDR3 DNA reads TGCAGTGCTCAAATCGGACGGACTGAAGCTTTCTTT.

This clonotype was seen ten or more times. The gene calls are TRBV6-2 or TRBV6-3 and TRBJ2-1; 10 positions match TRBD1. Germline V CDR1 and CDR2: MNHEY, SVGEGT. This CDR3 is built from 18 residues. V lost 2 bases and J lost 8; bases outside the gene matches: 15. The CDR3 loop reads CASSYPPQGTGAVDEQFF. CDR3 DNA sequence: TGTGCCAGCAGTTACCCTCCGCAAGGGACAGGGGCTGTCGATGAGCAGTTCTTC.

This clonotype was counted between two and nine times. The chain uses TRBV20-1 and TRBJ2-7; the D is unclear. Trimming shortened V by 4 bases and J by 7 bases, and 14 bases separated the two germline ends. The CDR3 totals 12 residues. Germline V lookup: CDR1 DFQATT, CDR2 SNEGSKA (reference sequence). This chain's CDR3 is CSAISSPGEQYF. Written as DNA, the CDR3 is TGCAGTGCTATCTCGTCCCCTGGAGAGCAGTACTTC.

This clonotype was observed a few times. This chain connects TRBV12-3 or TRBV12-4 to TRBJ2-7, with D tentatively TRBD2 (7 bases). CDR3 size: 15 residues. The V end lost 3 bases, the J end lost 5 bases, and 17 bases lay between the germline ends. The CDR3 DNA is TGTGCCAGCAGTTTGGGGGGGCAGGGCAAGAACGAGCAGTACTTC. As protein: CASSLGGQGKNEQYF.

This clonotype came up a few times. This chain joins TRBV10-3 and TRBJ2-7; perhaps D is TRBD1 or TRBD2 (5 bases each). The ends were cut back, 2 bases at V and 4 bases at J, with 21 bases in the middle. CDR1 ENHRY and CDR2 SYGVKD come from the germline V gene. This CDR3 has 17 amino acids. CDR3 amino acids: CAISEGRGTGMVYEQYF. CDR3 DNA sequence: TGTGCCATCAGTGAGGGAAGAGGGACGGGAATGGTTTACGAGCAGTACTTC.